These 17 T cell receptor beta chains were sequenced from one sample in a study of blood T cells in healthy people across ages. Then a second PCR, running roughly 7 to 11 cycles, was carried out with a sample-barcoded 5' primer and a J-beta primer mix. TCRdb passed the 5' RACE reads through MiXCR, listing each CDR3 protein once. The sample holds more than 800,000 distinct CDR3 sequences, about 28% seen once. The specimen was blood. These receptors all stem from a woman aged 80 or older in good health.

The sample holds many counts of this clonotype. The CDR3 DNA reads TGTGCCAGCAGCCAAGAGTCTCGGATAGCACCCCTCCACTTT. Amino acids: CASSQESRIAPLHF. This rearrangement joins TRBV4-2 to TRBJ1-6; no clear D. Germline V gene sequence: CDR1 LGHNA, CDR2 YNFKEQ. The CDR3 is made up of 14 amino acids. The V end lost 0 bases, the J end lost 11 bases, and 11 bases lay between the germline ends.

This clonotype has a handful of counts. The chain has TRBV5-5 and TRBJ1-6; possible D gene TRBD1, 6 bases. V was clipped by 0 bases and J by 8 bases, with 15 bases between them. The CDR3 spans 16 residues. The V gene's germline CDR1 is SGHKS and CDR2 YYEKEE (reference sequence). In nucleotides, the CDR3 is TGTGCCAGCAGCTTGGCCAAAGTTGCAGGGGATTCACCCCTCCACTTT. The encoded protein is CASSLAKVAGDSPLHF.

In this sample, this clonotype turned up a few times. The genes are TRBV6-2 or TRBV6-3 and TRBJ2-2; possibly TRBD2 for D (6 bases). Germline lookup yields CDR1 MNHEY and CDR2 SVGEGT. V was cut by 4 bases and J by 0 bases, with 9 bases left in between. The CDR3 covers 15 residues. In nucleotides, the CDR3 is TGTGCCAGCAGTTCCGGGGGATCGAACACCGGGGAGCTGTTTTTT. Protein sequence: CASSSGGSNTGELFF.

This clonotype was seen many times. Since a much larger clone is just one base distant, this may be a read error. This chain connects TRBV7-2 to TRBJ2-7, with D perhaps TRBD2 (5 bases). Per germline, CDR1 SGHTA and CDR2 FQGNSA. This CDR3 is built from 14 residues. Trimming took 5 bases from V and 3 from J, leaving 14 bases between them. CDR3 nucleotide sequence: TGTGCCAGCAGCCCTCGTCCGGGGAGCTACGAGCAGTACTTC. Translation gives CASSPRPGSYEQYF.

V is TRBV7-9 and J is TRBJ2-5; 12 bases line up with TRBD1. With V trimmed by 5 bases and J by 9 bases, 7 bases remained unmatched. CDR3 length: 14 amino acids. The V gene's germline CDR1 is SEHNR and CDR2 FQNEAQ (reference sequence). Written as DNA, the CDR3 is TGTGCCAGCAGCCAGCGGGACAGGGGGCCGCCCCAGTACTTC. Translated: CASSQRDRGPPQYF.

Turning to this clonotype: The junction shows a germline mismatch at one end, possibly a read error. This chain connects TRBV3-1 to TRBJ1-1; 7 bases fit TRBD1. The CDR3 covers 17 residues. Germline CDR1 LGHDT, CDR2 YNNKEL (reference sequence). In DNA, the CDR3 is TGTGCCAGCAGCCAAACAGGGGCCCTATATTTGAACGCTGAAGCTTTCTTT. This codes for CASSQTGALYLNAEAFF.

V and J are TRBV4-3 and TRBJ1-2; no clear D gene. The V and J ends lost 0 bases and 0 bases respectively, with 8 bases between them. Germline V gene data show CDR1 as LGHNA and CDR2 as YSLEER. The CDR3 consists of 15 residues. The CDR3 DNA is TGCGCCAGCAGCCAAGATCATGTGACTAACTATGGCTACACCTTC. Its protein product is CASSQDHVTNYGYTF.

Concerning this clonotype: It may be a read error: a sequence one base away is much more abundant. This chain connects TRBV4-3 to TRBJ2-3; 10 nucleotides agree with TRBD2. This CDR3 has 21 residues. Per the germline V gene, CDR1 is LGHNA and CDR2 is YSLEER. Germline trimming cut 0 bases from V and 1 base from J; bases unmatched to any gene: 16. This CDR3 reads CASSQELAGLAGATGTDTQYF. The CDR3 nucleotides read TGCGCCAGCAGCCAAGAACTAGCGGGTCTAGCGGGGGCTACTGGCACAGATACGCAGTATTTT.

This clonotype appeared a few times. The CDR3 region has the DNA TGCAGTGCGGGAGGACAGGGGATCGGGGGGCTAGAGACCCAGTACTTC. Translation gives CSAGGQGIGGLETQYF. The rearrangement links TRBV20-1 to TRBJ2-5, with 9 bases fitting TRBD1. Trimming removed 6 bases from V and 4 bases from J; junction bases left unmatched: 15. The germline CDR1 and CDR2 sequences are DFQATT and SNEGSKA (reference sequence). The length of the CDR3 is 16 residues.

With respect to this clonotype: Just one base apart from a much larger clone, this may be a read error. The CDR3 DNA reads TGTGCCGGCAGAACCGGGACAGCAAATTCACCCCTCCACTTT. It specifies CAGRTGTANSPLHF. The gene calls are TRBV6-6 and TRBJ1-6, with 7 nucleotides matching TRBD1. This CDR3 spans 14 amino acids. Germline loops: CDR1 MNHNY, CDR2 SVGAGI (reference sequence).

Notes on this clonotype: A read error may produce the germline difference seen at one junction end. The chain carries TRBV6-5 and TRBJ1-1; 8 nucleotides align to TRBD1. The V gene's germline CDR1 is MNHEY and CDR2 SVGAGI. The CDR3 consists of 15 residues. The CDR3 loop reads CANSYSGTGNTEAFF. The CDR3 DNA is TGTGCCAACAGTTACTCCGGGACAGGGAACACTGAAGCTTTCTTT.

The chain couples TRBV29-1 to TRBJ2-4; no firm D call. The J call may be in error: the DNA end matches TRBJ2-7 better. Germline lookup yields CDR1 SQVTM and CDR2 ANQGSEA. This CDR3 comprises 11 residues. CDR3 region: CSVLSNNEQYF. The CDR3 DNA is TGCAGCGTTCTCTCTAACAACGAGCAGTACTTC.

The rearrangement joins TRBV7-2 to TRBJ1-5; no clear D. The V gene's germline CDR1 is SGHTA and CDR2 FQGNSA. This CDR3 is built from 14 residues. V was shortened by 1 base and J by 6 bases, with 10 bases between the two germline ends. DNA of the CDR3: TGTGCCAGCAGCTTAGGGTGGGGAGTTCAGCCCCAGCATTTT. It specifies CASSLGWGVQPQHF. Using reference TRBV7-2 and TRBJ1-5 for the parts outside the CDR3, the full variable domain is GAGVSQSPSNKVTEKGKDVELRCDPISGHTALYWYRQSLGQGLEFLIYFQGNSAPDKSGLPSDRFSAERTGGSVSTLTIQRTQQEDSAVYLCASSLGWGVQPQHFGDGTRLSIL.

The V gene is TRBV7-9, the J gene TRBJ2-1; D may be TRBD2 (7 bases). The CDR3 is made up of 14 amino acids. Trimming shortened V by 10 bases and J by 5 bases, and 18 bases separated the two germline ends. Germline assignment: CDR1 SEHNR and CDR2 FQNEAQ (reference sequence). This CDR3 reads CATNGGPINNEQFF. The DNA of the CDR3 is TGTGCCACCAACGGGGGGCCGATAAACAATGAGCAGTTCTTC.

Worth noting for this clonotype: One end of the junction does not line up with germline, which may come from a read error. The V gene is TRBV11-2, the J gene TRBJ1-2, with D unclear. Germline assignment: CDR1 SGHAT and CDR2 FQNNGV. The CDR3 has 14 amino acids. CDR3 DNA sequence: TGTGCCAGCGGCTTAGTGCTTGGGCAAAGGGGCTACACCTTC. This codes for CASGLVLGQRGYTF.

The chain couples TRBV24-1 to TRBJ2-2; D unclear. Between the trimmed V and J ends, which lost 3 bases and 3 bases, there was a span of 16 bases. CDR3 length: 17 residues. From germline, CDR1 is KGHDR and CDR2 SFDVKD. Here the CDR3 reads CATSDPRTSWDTGELFF. CDR3 in DNA: TGTGCCACCAGTGATCCCAGGACCTCGTGGGACACCGGGGAGCTGTTTTTT.

The rearrangement joins TRBV28 to TRBJ1-1; D not certain. Germline V CDR1 and CDR2: MDHEN, SYDVKM. The ends were cut back, 2 bases at V and 8 bases at J, with 9 bases in the middle. The CDR3 has 12 residues. CDR3 region: CASSLKPLEAFF. The CDR3 bases are TGTGCCAGCAGTTTAAAACCCCTCGAAGCTTTCTTT.